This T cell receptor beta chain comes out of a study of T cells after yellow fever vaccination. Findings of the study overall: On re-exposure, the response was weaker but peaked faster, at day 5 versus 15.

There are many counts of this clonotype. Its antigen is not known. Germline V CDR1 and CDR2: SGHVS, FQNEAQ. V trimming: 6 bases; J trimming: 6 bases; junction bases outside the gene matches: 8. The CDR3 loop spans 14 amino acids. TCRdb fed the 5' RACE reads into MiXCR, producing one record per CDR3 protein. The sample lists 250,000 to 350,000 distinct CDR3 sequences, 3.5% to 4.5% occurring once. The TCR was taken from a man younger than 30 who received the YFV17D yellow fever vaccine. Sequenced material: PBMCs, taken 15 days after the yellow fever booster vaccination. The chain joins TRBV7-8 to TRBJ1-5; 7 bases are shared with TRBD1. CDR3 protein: CASSSPDRAQPQHF. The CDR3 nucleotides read TGTGCCAGCAGTTCACCTGACAGGGCTCAGCCCCAGCATTTT.